This TCR beta chain was profiled in a study of blood T cell repertoires in COVID-19. About the study: Recovered status in Cohort 3 required two negative PCRs, clearance, or symptom resolution. PBMCs, B-cell-depleted T cells, or T cells provided the cDNA or gDNA that made up the material.

The J segment lost 5 bases and the V segment lost 6 bases, leaving 3 bases of the junction unmatched. From germline, CDR1 is SEHNR and CDR2 FQNEAQ (reference sequence). This CDR3 is 13 amino acids long. Cohorts were based on clinical histories the participants reported. This table comes from immunoSEQ multiplex PCR, and its TCRdb copy is limited to in-frame clones, with some not included. This sample yields some 160,000 clones, of which 79% are seen a single time; 15% to 20% belongs to the top ten. V gene TRBV7-9 combines with J gene TRBJ1-4; 7 bases map to TRBD1. This sequence originates from a woman in her 70s in a cohort exposed to, infected with or recovered from COVID-19 (not recorded which). Sequencing was carried out using PBMCs or T cells enriched from blood (not recorded which). The CDR3 region has the DNA TGTGCCAGCAGACAGGGGTTGAATGAAAAACTGTTTTTT. Its protein is CASRQGLNEKLFF.